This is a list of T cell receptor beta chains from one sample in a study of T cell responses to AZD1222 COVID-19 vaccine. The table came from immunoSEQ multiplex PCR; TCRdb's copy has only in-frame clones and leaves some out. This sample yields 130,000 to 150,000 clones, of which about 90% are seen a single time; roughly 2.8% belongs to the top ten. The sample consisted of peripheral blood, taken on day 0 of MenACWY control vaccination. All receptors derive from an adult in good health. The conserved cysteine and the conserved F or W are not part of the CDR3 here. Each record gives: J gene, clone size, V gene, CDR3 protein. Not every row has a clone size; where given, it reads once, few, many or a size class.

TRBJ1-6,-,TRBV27,ASKKGATYNSPLH
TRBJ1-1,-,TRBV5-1,ASSTGTLNTEAF
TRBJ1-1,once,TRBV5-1,ASSPDRDLNTEAF
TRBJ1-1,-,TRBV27,ASRLGWGVGEAF
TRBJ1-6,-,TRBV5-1,ASSPGNSPLH
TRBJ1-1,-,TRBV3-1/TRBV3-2,ASSHDGVGTRNTEAF
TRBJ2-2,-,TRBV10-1,ASSGQGDTGELF
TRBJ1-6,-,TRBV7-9,ASSPTGSPLH
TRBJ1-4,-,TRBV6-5,ASSYYRGDEKLF
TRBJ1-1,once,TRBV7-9,ASSLLQGASNTEAF
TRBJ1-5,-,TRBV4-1,ASSPWTGNNQPQH
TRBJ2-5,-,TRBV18,ASSAGETQY
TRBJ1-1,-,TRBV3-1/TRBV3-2,ASSRGQVNTEAF
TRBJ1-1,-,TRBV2,ASTDRGNTEAF
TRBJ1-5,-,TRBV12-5,ASGAAGREPQH
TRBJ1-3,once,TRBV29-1,SVEDRFRAGNTIY
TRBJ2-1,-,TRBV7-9,ASSFGGGEQF
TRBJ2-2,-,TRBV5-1,ASSPQQTNTGELF
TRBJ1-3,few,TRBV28,ASGRGRENTIY
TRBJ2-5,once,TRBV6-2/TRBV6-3,ASSFQLQETQY
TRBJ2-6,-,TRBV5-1,ASSLGRGLSGANVLT
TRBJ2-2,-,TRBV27,ASNEGPGTEELF
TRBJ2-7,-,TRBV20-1,SASGSGPRGSYEQY
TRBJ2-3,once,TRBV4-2,ASSQDREGTDTQY
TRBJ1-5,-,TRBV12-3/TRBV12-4,ASSQHRQPQH
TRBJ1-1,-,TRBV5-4,ASSLRGENTEAF
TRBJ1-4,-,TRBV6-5,ASSYGQTNEKLF
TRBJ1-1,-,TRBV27,ASSLKPGMDTEAF
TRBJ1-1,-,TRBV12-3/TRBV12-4,ASRPRQNTEAF
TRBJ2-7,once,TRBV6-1,ASSETEWTYEQY
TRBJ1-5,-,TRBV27,ASSYQGGNQPQH
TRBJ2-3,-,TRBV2,ASNRDRGTDTQY
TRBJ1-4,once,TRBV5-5,ASSLGTTATNEKLF
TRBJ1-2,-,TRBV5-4,ASSLTPMTGNYGYT
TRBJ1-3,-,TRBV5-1,ASSLVPGKGNTIY
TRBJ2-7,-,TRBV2,ASKAGYHEQY
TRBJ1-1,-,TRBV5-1,ASAVGGQGNTEAF
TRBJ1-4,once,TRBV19,ASSIAGRERI
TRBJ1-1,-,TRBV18,ASSPRTGDLVAF
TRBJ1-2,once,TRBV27,ASRHNRGNYGYT
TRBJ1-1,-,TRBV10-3,AISGDRPGGEAF
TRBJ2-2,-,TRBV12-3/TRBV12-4,ASLPGWGELF
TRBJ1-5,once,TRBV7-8,ASSFDGGGQPQH
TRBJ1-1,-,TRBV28,ASGGGGARTEAF